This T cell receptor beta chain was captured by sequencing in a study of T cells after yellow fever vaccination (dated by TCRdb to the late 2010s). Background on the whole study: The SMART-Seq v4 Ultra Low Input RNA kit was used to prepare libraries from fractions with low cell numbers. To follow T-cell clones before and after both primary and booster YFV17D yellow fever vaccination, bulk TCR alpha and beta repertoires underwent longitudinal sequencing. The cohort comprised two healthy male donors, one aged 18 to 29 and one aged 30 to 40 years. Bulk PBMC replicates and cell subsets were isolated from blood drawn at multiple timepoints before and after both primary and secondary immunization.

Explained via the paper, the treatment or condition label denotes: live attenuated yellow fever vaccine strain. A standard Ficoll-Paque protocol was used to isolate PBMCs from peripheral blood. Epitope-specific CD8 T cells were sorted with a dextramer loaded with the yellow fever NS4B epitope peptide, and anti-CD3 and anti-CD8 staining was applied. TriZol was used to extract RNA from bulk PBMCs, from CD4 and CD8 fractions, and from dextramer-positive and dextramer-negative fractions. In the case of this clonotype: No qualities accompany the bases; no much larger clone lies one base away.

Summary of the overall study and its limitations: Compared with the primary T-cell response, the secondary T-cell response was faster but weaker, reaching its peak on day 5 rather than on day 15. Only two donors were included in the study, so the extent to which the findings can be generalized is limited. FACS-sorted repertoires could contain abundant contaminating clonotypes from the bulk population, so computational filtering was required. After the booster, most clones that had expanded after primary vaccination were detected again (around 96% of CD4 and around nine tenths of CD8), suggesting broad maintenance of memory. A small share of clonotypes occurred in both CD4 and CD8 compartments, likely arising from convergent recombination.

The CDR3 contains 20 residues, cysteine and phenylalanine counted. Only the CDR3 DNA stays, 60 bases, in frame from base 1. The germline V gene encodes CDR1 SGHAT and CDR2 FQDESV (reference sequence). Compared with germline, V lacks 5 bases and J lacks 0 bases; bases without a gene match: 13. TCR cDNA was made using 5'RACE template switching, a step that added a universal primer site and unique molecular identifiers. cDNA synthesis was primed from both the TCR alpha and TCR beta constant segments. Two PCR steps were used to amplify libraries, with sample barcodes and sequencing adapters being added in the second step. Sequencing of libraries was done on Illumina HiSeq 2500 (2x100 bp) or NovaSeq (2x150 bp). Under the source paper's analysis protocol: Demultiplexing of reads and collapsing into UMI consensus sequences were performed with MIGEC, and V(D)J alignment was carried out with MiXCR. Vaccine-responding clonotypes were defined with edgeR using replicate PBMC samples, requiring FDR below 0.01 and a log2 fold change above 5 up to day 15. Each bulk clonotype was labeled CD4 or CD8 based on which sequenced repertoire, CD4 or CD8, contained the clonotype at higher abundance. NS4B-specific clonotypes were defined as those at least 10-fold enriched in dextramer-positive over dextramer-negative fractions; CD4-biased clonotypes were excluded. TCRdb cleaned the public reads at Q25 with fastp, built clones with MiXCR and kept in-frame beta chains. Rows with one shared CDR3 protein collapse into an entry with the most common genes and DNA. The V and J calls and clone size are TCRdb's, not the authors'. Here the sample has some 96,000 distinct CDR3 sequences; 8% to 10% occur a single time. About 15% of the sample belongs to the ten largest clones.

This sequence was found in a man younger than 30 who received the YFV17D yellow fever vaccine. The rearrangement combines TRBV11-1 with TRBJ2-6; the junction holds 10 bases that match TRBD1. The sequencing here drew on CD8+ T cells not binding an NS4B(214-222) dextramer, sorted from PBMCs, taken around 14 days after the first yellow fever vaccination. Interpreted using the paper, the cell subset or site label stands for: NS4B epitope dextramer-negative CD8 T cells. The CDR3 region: CASSRPAGTGVFSGANVLTF. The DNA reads TGTGCCAGCAGCCGCCCCGCCGGGACAGGGGTTTTCTCTGGGGCCAACGTCCTGACTTTC.